This is a list of T cell receptor beta chains from one sample in a study of identical twins' blood T cells. TCRdb used MiXCR to reprocess the 5' RACE reads, holding one entry per CDR3 protein. In the table there are hundreds of thousands of distinct CDR3 sequences, over 25% of which are singletons. Sequenced input: PBMCs. These receptors all stem from a woman aged 18-55 years in good health. The CDR3 runs from the conserved cysteine through the conserved F or W. The D gene is left open where the match is weak. Not all rows give a size; the values are once, few, many and, for expanded clones, a class.

J gene,V gene,clone size,D gene,CDR3 DNA,CDR3 protein
TRBJ1-4,TRBV7-6,few,NA,TGTGCCAGCAGCTTAAACGCGCAGAATGAAAAACTGTTTTTT,CASSLNAQNEKLFF
TRBJ2-1,TRBV10-2,NA,NA,TGCGCCAGCAGTGAGTCCCAGGGACGGTACGATGAGCAGTTCTTC,CASSESQGRYDEQFF
TRBJ1-1,TRBV20-1,few,TRBD1,TGCAGTGCTCTCGCCGGGACAGGGGGAACTGAAGCTTTCTTT,CSALAGTGGTEAFF
TRBJ2-3,TRBV4-2,few,NA,TGTGCCAGCAGCCAAGCCCAATACCAGACAGATACGCAGTATTTT,CASSQAQYQTDTQYF
TRBJ1-3,TRBV15,few,NA,TGTGCCACCAGCAGAGGAAAGTGGGACACCATATATTTT,CATSRGKWDTIYF
TRBJ2-3,TRBV5-1,few,TRBD2,TGCGCCAGCAGCTTGGAACCCGCTAGCGGGGTGAAAAGCACAGATACGCAGTATTTT,CASSLEPASGVKSTDTQYF
TRBJ1-1,TRBV12-3/TRBV12-4,NA,NA,TGTGCCAGCAGTTCCAGACACTCGGGGTCCACTGAAGCTTTCTTT,CASSSRHSGSTEAFF
TRBJ2-2,TRBV9,NA,NA,TGTGCCAGCAGCGTAGCCCCGACCGGGGAGCTGTTTTTT,CASSVAPTGELFF
TRBJ1-5,TRBV7-9,NA,NA,TGTGCCAGCAGCTTAGGCATGAGAGGCAGTCAGCATCAGCCCCAGCATTTT,CASSLGMRGSQHQPQHF
TRBJ2-2,TRBV29-1,NA,TRBD1,TGCAGCGACAGGGACAGGTTGAACACCGGGGAGCTGTTTTTT,CSDRDRLNTGELFF
TRBJ1-1,TRBV2,few,NA,TGTGCCAGCAGAGGGTTCGGAGTTACTGAAGCTTTCTTT,CASRGFGVTEAFF
TRBJ1-5,TRBV7-2,NA,NA,TGTGCCAGCAGCCTGATACACAATCAGCCCCAGCATTTT,CASSLIHNQPQHF
TRBJ1-1,TRBV29-1,many,TRBD1,TGCAGGGTCTGCCTCGGACAGGGATGTACTGAAGCTTTCTTT,CRVCLGQGCTEAFF
TRBJ1-1,TRBV29-1,NA,NA,TGCGGCGTTGGGGCAAGATTGAACACTGAAGCTTTCTTT,CGVGARLNTEAFF
TRBJ2-7,TRBV20-1,NA,NA,TGCAGTGCTTCTGAGCCCAACTACGAGCAGTACTTC,CSASEPNYEQYF
TRBJ1-1,TRBV29-1,many,TRBD1,TGCAGCGGCCGGGACAGCCAGAACACTGAAGCTTTCTTT,CSGRDSQNTEAFF
TRBJ2-3,TRBV5-8,few,TRBD2,TGTGCCAGCAGAACGGGACTAGCGGCCACAGATACGCAGTATTTT,CASRTGLAATDTQYF
TRBJ1-1,TRBV4-3,few,NA,TGCGCCAGCAGCCAAGGGGCGGGCTCTGAAGCTTTCTTT,CASSQGAGSEAFF
TRBJ1-5,TRBV29-1,NA,TRBD1,TGCAGCGTGGGACAGAGGGATCAGCCCCAGCATTTT,CSVGQRDQPQHF
TRBJ2-1,TRBV20-1,NA,NA,TGCAGTGCTCTCCGAGGGGTAGCTCAGTACAATGAGCAGTTCTTC,CSALRGVAQYNEQFF
TRBJ2-1,TRBV5-1,few,TRBD2,TGCGCCAGCAGCATGGGGACTAGAGCCCGTGATGATGAGCAGTTCTTC,CASSMGTRARDDEQFF
TRBJ2-3,TRBV20-1,few,NA,TGCAGTGCTGGCCCTGAGGCCACAGATACGCAGTATTTT,CSAGPEATDTQYF
TRBJ1-6,TRBV15,once,NA,TGTGCCACCAGCAGACGAGGAGGATTGAATTCACCCCTCCACTTT,CATSRRGGLNSPLHF
TRBJ1-2,TRBV19,few,NA,TGTGCCAGTAGTATAGGTCGACAGGATCATGGCTACACCTTC,CASSIGRQDHGYTF
TRBJ1-3,TRBV29-1,few,NA,TGCAGCGCCGACCGGGGGAACACCATATATTTT,CSADRGNTIYF
TRBJ1-4,TRBV20-1,many,NA,TGCAGTGCTAGAGGCCAGGAGAGCAAACTGTTTTTT,CSARGQESKLFF
TRBJ1-5,TRBV19,NA,NA,TGTGCCAGTAGTAAAGGAGGGGGAAGCAATCAGCCACAGCATTTT,CASSKGGGSNQPQHF
TRBJ1-2,TRBV27,few,NA,TGTGCCAGCAGTTTAGGGGGTAAAGAGAACTATGGCTACACCTTC,CASSLGGKENYGYTF
TRBJ2-1,TRBV9,once,NA,TGTACCAGCAGCGCCGACCGAGAGCAGTTCTTC,CTSSADREQFF
TRBJ1-5,TRBV28,NA,NA,TGTGCCAGTCTGGACGGCCGCAATCAGCCCCAGCATTTT,CASLDGRNQPQHF
TRBJ1-4,TRBV20-1,NA,NA,TGCAGTGCTAGGGACGTTAATGAAAAACTGTTTTTT,CSARDVNEKLFF
TRBJ2-1,TRBV4-2,NA,TRBD1,TGTGCCAGCACCCCAGGGGGCTCTGGAGGTGAGCAGTTCTTC,CASTPGGSGGEQFF
TRBJ2-1,TRBV5-5,few,NA,TGTGCCAGCAGCTTGAGAGCGACTAGCTCCTACAATGAGCAGTTCTTC,CASSLRATSSYNEQFF
TRBJ2-3,TRBV12-5,many,NA,TGTGCTAGTCTCGGGGCCTTCACAGATACGCAGTATTTT,CASLGAFTDTQYF
TRBJ1-4,TRBV5-1,few,TRBD1,TGCGCCAGCAGCAGGGACAGGGTTGGTGAAAAACTGTTTTTT,CASSRDRVGEKLFF
TRBJ1-5,TRBV6-5,NA,NA,TGTGCCAGCAGTGGACGTAATCAGCCCCAGCATTTT,CASSGRNQPQHF
TRBJ2-2,TRBV5-1,NA,NA,TGCGCCAGCAGCTTGAGGGAACACACCGGGGAGCTGTTTTTT,CASSLREHTGELFF
TRBJ1-1,TRBV29-1,many,NA,TGCAGCGCTACAACTTTGAACACTGAAGCTTTCTTT,CSATTLNTEAFF
TRBJ1-1,TRBV7-9,few,NA,TGTGCCTGCAGCTTAGGGGTTAACACTGAAGCTTTCTTT,CACSLGVNTEAFF
TRBJ2-1,TRBV19,few,TRBD1,TGTGCCAGTAGGGACAGGGAGATTGAGAATGAGCAGTTCTTC,CASRDREIENEQFF
TRBJ1-6,TRBV4-2,NA,NA,TGTGCCAGCAGCCAAGAAACGGCCTCCTATAATTCACCCCTCCACTTT,CASSQETASYNSPLHF
TRBJ2-2,TRBV5-1,NA,NA,TGCGCCAGCAGAATAACAGAGTCTAACACCGGGGAGCTGTTTTTT,CASRITESNTGELFF
TRBJ1-3,TRBV2,NA,TRBD1,TGTGCCAGCAACTCGGACAGGGCTGGAAACACCATATATTTT,CASNSDRAGNTIYF
TRBJ1-3,TRBV19,NA,NA,TGTGCCAGTAGTGCCGCCCTGCACACCATATATTTT,CASSAALHTIYF
TRBJ2-5,TRBV18,NA,NA,TGTGCCAGCTCACCACCTACCGATCAAGAGACCCAGTACTTC,CASSPPTDQETQYF
TRBJ1-5,TRBV20-1,NA,NA,TGCAGTGCTAGAGATCGGCGGGGCGATCAGCCCCAGCATTTT,CSARDRRGDQPQHF
TRBJ1-1,TRBV14,few,NA,TGTGCCAGCAGCCAAGGGACTGGAGGGGTGGGAAGCACTGAAGCTTTCTTT,CASSQGTGGVGSTEAFF